This record concerns one T cell receptor beta chain sequence. Both 60 Vbeta primers and 13 Jbeta primers went into the PCR. Produced via immunoSEQ multiplex PCR; TCRdb's table is partial and in-frame only. This sample lists 53,000 or so clones; its ten largest clones have roughly 5.5%. V was cut by 4 bases and J by 5 bases, with 9 bases left in between. Germline-derived CDR1 and CDR2 are SGHRS and YFSETQ. CDR3 length: 12 residues. These data originate in a study of cytomegalovirus exposure and HLA in healthy donors. V gene TRBV5-1 combines with J gene TRBJ2-5, with D possibly matching TRBD1 (6 bases). Sequenced sample: PBMCs. This TCR came from a male donor in good health and CMV-seropositive. The CDR3 here is CASSEQGETQYF. CDR3 nucleotides: TGCGCCAGCAGCGAGCAGGGGGAGACCCAGTACTTC.